Each of the 2 T cell receptor beta chains below was sequenced from the same sample in a study of cytomegalovirus exposure and HLA in healthy donors. The PCR ran on 60 Vbeta and 13 Jbeta primers. Here immunoSEQ multiplex PCR was the method, and the copy in TCRdb shows in-frame clones only, minus some. Of approximately 300,000 clones listed, 80% to 90% are singletons. The specimen was PBMCs. These TCRs come from a woman between 35 and 50 years old in good health and CMV-seropositive.

V usage is TRBV5-4 and J usage is TRBJ2-1, with TRBD2 as a possible D gene (6 bases). The germline gives CDR1 SGHNT, CDR2 YYREEE (reference sequence). The ends were cut back, 2 bases at V and 7 bases at J, with 19 bases in the middle. This CDR3 has 16 residues. CDR3 protein: CASSFIVGGSFNEQFF. CDR3 bases: TGTGCCAGCAGCTTTATTGTGGGAGGTTCGTTTAATGAGCAGTTCTTC.

Only a few counts were recorded for this clone. V usage is TRBV18 and J usage is TRBJ1-3, with TRBD1 matching over 7 bases. This CDR3 is built from 14 residues. The V gene's germline CDR1 is KGHSH and CDR2 LQKENI. The V and J ends lost 6 bases and 6 bases, in that order; junction bases with no gene match: 8. The CDR3 loop is CASSPGTAKNTIYF. The DNA for the CDR3 is TGTGCCAGCTCCCCCGGGACAGCAAAAAACACCATATATTTT.